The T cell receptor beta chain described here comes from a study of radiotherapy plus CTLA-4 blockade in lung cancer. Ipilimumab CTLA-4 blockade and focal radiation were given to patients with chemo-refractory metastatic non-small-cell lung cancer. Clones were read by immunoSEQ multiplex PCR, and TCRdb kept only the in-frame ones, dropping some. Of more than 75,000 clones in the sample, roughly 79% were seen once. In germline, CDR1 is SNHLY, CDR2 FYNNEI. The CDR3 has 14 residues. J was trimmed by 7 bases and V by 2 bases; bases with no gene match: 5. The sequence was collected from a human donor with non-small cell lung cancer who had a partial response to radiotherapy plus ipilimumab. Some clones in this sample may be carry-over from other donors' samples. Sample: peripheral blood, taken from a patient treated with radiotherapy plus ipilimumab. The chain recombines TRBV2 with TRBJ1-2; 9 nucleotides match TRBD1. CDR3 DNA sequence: TGTGCCAGCAGTGAAAACAGGGGGCGCGGTGGCTACACCTTC. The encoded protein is CASSENRGRGGYTF.